This T cell receptor (beta chain) was identified in a study of blood T cell repertoires in COVID-19. Per the germline V gene, CDR1 is KGHSH and CDR2 is LQKENI. The CDR3 loop spans 14 amino acids. V lost 3 bases, J lost 9 bases, and 8 bases stayed unmatched. Generated by immunoSEQ multiplex PCR, the TCRdb table keeps only in-frame clones and is missing some. The sample includes about 110,000 clones, 88% seen only once; the top ten take less than 2.5%. The chain links TRBV18 to TRBJ2-1; 7 nucleotides match TRBD1. The sequence was obtained from a human donor in a cohort sampled during active COVID-19. Sequencing was done on a sample of peripheral blood. The CDR3 region has the DNA TGTGCCAGCTCACCTCCGACAGGGTTAGGTGAGCAGTTCTTC. Its protein is CASSPPTGLGEQFF.